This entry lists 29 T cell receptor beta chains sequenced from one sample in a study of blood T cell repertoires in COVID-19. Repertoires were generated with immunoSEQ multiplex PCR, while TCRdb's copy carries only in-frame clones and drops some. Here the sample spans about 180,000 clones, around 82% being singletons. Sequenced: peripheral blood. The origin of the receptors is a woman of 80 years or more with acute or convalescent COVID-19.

The CDR3 DNA reads as TGTGCCAGTAGTTTCCCGGGACAGCTGAACACTGAAGCTTTCTTT. It yields the protein CASSFPGQLNTEAFF. The chain carries TRBV19 and TRBJ1-1; the match to TRBD1 covers 7 bases. V was clipped by 5 bases and J by 0 bases; unmatched bases: 6. Germline CDR1 reads LNHDA; CDR2 reads SQIVND (reference sequence). CDR3 length equals 15 residues.

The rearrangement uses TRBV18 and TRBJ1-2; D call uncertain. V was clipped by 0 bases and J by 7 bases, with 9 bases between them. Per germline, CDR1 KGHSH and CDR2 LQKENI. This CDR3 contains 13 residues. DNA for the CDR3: TGTGCCAGCTCACCACCGGCGCGGGGTGGCTACACCTTC. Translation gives CASSPPARGGYTF.

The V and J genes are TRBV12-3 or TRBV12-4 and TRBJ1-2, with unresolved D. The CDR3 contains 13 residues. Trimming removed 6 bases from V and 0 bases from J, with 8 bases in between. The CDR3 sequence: CASRPGANYGYTF. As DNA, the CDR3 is TGTGCCAGCAGGCCGGGAGCTAACTATGGCTACACCTTC.

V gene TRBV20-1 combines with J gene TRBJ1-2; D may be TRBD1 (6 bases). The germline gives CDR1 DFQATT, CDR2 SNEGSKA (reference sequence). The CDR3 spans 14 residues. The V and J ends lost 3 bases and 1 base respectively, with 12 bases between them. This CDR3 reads CSASRAGDNYGYTF. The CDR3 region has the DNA TGCAGTGCTAGTCGGGCAGGGGATAACTATGGCTACACCTTC.

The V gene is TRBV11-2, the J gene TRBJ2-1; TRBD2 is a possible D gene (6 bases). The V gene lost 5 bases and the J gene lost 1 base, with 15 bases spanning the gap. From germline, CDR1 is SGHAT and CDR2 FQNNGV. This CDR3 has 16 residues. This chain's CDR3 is CASSPWGVPSYNEQFF. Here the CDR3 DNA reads TGTGCCAGCAGCCCCTGGGGGGTACCATCCTACAATGAGCAGTTCTTC.

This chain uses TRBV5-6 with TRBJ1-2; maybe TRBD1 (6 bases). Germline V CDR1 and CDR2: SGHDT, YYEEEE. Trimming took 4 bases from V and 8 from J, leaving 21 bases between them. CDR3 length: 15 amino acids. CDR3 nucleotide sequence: TGTGCCAGCAGCCCAGGGGCGCAGCCCCTGTTCGGCTACACCTTC. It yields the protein CASSPGAQPLFGYTF.

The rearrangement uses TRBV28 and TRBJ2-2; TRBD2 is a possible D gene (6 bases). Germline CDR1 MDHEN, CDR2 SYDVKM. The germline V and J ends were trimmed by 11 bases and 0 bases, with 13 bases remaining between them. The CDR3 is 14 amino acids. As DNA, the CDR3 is TGTGCCTCGGGGAGGCGGGCGAACACCGGGGAGCTGTTTTTT. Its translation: CASGRRANTGELFF.

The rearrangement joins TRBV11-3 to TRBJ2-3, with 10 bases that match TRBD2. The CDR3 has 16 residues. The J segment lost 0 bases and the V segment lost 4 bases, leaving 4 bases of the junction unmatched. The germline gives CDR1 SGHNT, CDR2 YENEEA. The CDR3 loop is CASSSGLAESTDTQYF. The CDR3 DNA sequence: TGTGCCAGCAGCTCCGGACTAGCGGAAAGCACAGATACGCAGTATTTT.

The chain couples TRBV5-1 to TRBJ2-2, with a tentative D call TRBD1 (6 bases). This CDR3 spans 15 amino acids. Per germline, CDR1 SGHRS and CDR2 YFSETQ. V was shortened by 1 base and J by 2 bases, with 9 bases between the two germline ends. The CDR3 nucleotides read TGCGCCAGCAGCTTGTTACAGGGTAACACCGGGGAGCTGTTTTTT. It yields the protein CASSLLQGNTGELFF.

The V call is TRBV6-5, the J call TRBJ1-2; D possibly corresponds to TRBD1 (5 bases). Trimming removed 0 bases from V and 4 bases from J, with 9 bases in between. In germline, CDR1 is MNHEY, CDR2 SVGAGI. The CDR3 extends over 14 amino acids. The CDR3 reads CASSYSIGVYGYTF. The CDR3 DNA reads TGTGCCAGCAGTTACTCGATAGGGGTCTATGGCTACACCTTC.

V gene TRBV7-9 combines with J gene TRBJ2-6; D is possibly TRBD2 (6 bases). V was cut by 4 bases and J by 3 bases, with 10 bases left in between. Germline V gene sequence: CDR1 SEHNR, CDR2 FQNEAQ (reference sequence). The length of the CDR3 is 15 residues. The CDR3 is CASSYLGSGANVLTF. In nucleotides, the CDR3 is TGTGCCAGCAGCTACCTCGGGAGTGGGGCCAACGTCCTGACTTTC.

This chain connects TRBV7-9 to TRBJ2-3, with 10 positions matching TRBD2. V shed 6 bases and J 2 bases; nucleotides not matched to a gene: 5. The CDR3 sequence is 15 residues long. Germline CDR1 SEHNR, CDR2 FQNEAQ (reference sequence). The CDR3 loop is CASSLTSGNTDTQYF. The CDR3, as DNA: TGTGCCAGCAGTCTAACTAGCGGGAACACAGATACGCAGTATTTT.

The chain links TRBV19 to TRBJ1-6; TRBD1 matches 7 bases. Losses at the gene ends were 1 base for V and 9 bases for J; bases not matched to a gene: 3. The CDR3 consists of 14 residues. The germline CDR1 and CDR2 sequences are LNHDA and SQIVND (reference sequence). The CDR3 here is CASSIGGDSSPLHF. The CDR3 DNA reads TGTGCCAGTAGTATAGGGGGGGACAGTTCACCCCTCCACTTT.

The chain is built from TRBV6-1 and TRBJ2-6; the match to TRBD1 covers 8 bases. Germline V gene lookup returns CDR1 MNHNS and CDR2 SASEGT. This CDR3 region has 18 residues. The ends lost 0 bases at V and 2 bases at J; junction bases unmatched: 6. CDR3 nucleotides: TGTGCCAGCAGTGAAGCGCCCCAGGGGGCGGCTGGGGCCAACGTCCTGACTTTC. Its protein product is CASSEAPQGAAGANVLTF.

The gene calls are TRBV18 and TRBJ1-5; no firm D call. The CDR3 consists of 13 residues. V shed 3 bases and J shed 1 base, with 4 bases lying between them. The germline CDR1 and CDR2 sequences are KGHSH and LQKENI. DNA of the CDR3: TGTGCCAGCTCACCCGGGAGCAATCAGCCCCAGCATTTT. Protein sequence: CASSPGSNQPQHF.

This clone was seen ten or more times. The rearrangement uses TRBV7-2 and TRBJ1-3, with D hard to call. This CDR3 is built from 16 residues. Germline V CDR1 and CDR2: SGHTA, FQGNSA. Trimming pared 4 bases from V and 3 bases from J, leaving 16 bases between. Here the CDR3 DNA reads TGTGCCAGCAGCTCCCCGCGGAGGCTATATGGAAACACCATATATTTT. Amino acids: CASSSPRRLYGNTIYF.

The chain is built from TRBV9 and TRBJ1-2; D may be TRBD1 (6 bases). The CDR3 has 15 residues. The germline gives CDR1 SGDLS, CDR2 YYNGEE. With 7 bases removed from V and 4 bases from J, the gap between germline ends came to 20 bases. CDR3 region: CASSQGQENLYGYTF. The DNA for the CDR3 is TGTGCCAGCTCCCAGGGGCAGGAAAACCTCTATGGCTACACCTTC.

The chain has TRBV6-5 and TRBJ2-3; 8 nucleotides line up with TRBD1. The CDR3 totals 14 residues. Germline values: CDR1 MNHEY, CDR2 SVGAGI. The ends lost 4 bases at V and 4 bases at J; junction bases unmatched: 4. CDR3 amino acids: CASSLTGDPDTQYF. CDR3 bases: TGTGCCAGCAGTTTGACAGGGGATCCAGATACGCAGTATTTT.

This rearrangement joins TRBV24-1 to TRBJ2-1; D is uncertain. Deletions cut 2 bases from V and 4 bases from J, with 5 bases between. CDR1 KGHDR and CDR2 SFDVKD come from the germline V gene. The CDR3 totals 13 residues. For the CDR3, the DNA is TGTGCCACCAGTGATTACTCGTACAATGAGCAGTTCTTC. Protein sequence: CATSDYSYNEQFF.

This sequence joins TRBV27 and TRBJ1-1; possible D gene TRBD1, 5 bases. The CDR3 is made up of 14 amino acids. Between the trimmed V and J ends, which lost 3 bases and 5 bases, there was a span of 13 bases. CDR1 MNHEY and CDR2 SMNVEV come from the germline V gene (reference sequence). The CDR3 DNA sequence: TGTGCCAGCAGTTTCGGGGCGGGGGGGACTGAAGCTTTCTTT. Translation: CASSFGAGGTEAFF.

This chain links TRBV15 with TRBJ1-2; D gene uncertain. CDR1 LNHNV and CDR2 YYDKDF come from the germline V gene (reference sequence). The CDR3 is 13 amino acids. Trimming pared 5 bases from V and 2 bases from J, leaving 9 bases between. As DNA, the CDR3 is TGTGCCACCAGCGCCGGACTAAACTATGGCTACACCTTC. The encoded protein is CATSAGLNYGYTF.

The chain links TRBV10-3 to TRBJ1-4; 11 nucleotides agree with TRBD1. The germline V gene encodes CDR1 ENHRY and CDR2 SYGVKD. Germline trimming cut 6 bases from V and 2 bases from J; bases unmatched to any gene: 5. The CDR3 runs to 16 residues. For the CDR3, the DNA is TGTGCCATCAGCCCAGGACAGGGGGCCACTAATGAAAAACTGTTTTTT. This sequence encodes CAISPGQGATNEKLFF.

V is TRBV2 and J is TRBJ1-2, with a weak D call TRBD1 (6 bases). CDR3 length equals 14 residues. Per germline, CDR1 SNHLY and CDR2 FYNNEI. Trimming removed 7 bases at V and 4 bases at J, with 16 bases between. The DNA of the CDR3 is TGTGCCAGCACACAGTCCTTAGGGGGCTATGGCTACACCTTC. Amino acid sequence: CASTQSLGGYGYTF.

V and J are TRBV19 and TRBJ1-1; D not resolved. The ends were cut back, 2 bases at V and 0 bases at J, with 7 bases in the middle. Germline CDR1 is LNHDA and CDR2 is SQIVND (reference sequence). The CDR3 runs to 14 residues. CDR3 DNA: TGTGCCAGTAGTATATGGCCACTGAACACTGAAGCTTTCTTT. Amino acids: CASSIWPLNTEAFF. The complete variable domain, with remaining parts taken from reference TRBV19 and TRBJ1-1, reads DGGITQSPKYLFRKEGQNVTLSCEQNLNHDAMYWYRQDPGQGLRLIYYSQIVNDFQKGDIAEGYSVSREKKESFPLTVTSAQKNPTAFYLCASSIWPLNTEAFFGQGTRLTVV.

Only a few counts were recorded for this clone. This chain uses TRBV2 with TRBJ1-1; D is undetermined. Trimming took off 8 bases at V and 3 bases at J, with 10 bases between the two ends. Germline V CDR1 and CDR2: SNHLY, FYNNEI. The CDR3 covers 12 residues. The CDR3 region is CASSQVHTEAFF. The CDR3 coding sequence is TGTGCCAGCTCGCAGGTCCACACTGAAGCTTTCTTT.

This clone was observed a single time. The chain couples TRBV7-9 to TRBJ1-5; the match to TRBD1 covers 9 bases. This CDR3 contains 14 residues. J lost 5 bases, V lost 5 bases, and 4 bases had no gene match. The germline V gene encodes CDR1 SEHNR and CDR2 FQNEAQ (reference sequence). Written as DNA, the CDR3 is TGTGCCAGCAGCCCGGACAGGGGCTATCAGCCCCAGCATTTT. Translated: CASSPDRGYQPQHF.

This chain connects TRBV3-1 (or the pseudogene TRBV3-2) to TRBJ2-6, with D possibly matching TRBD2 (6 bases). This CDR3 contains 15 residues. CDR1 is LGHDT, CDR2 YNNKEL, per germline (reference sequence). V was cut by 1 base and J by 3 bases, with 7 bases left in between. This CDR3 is CASSQGRVGANVLTF. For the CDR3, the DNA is TGTGCCAGCAGCCAAGGGAGGGTTGGGGCCAACGTCCTGACTTTC.

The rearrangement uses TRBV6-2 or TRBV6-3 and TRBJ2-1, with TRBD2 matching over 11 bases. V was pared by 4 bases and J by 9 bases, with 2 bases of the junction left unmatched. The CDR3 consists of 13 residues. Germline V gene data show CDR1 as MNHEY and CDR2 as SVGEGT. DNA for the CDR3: TGTGCCAGCAGTTTAGCGGGAGGGGTTGAGCAGTTCTTC. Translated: CASSLAGGVEQFF.

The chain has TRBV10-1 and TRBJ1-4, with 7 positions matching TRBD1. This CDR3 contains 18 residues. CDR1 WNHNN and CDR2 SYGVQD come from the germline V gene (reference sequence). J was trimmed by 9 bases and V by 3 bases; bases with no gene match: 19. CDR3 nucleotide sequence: TGCGCCAGCAGTGATACCACAGGGGCTGAACCTGAAAGCAAAAAACTGTTTTTT. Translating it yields CASSDTTGAEPESKKLFF.